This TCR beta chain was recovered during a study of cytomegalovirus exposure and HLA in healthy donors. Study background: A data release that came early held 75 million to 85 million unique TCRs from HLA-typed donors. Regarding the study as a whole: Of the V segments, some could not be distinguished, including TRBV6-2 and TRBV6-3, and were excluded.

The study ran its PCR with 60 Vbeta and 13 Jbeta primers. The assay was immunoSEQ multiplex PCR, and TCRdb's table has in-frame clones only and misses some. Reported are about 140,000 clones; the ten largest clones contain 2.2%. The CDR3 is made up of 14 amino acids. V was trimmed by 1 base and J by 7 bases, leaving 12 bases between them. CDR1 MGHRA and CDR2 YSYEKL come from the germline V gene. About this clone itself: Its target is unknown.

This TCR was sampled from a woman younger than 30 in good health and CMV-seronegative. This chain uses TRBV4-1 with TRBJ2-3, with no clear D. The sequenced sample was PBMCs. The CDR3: CASSQVPAPYTQYF. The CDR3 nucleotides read TGCGCCAGCAGCCAAGTCCCAGCGCCCTATACGCAGTATTTT.